This TCR beta chain was documented in a study of spatial heterogeneity in lung cancer. This sample's time point: sample taken at primary tumor resection. Unsorted tumor, nontumor lung tissue or cryopreserved PBMC supplied the whole RNA. This clonotype showed up many times. MiXCR was run by TCRdb on the 5' RACE reads, yielding one entry per CDR3 protein. Of 15,000 or so distinct CDR3 sequences detected, about 20% appear once; the ten largest clones hold about 19%. CDR3 length equals 12 residues. V lost 0 bases, J lost 8 bases, and 5 bases lay in between. Germline CDR1 reads SGHTA; CDR2 reads FQGNSA. The sample was PBMCs, taken at surgery. This sequence joins TRBV7-2 and TRBJ2-1; no clear D gene. The TCR originated in a female donor with early-stage non-small cell lung cancer. This CDR3 reads CASSLARDEQFF. CDR3 DNA sequence: TGTGCCAGCAGCTTAGCTCGCGATGAGCAGTTCTTC.